Listed below are T cell receptor beta chains from one sample, sequenced in a study of T cells after yellow fever vaccination. MiXCR, applied by TCRdb to the 5' RACE reads, yields one record per CDR3 protein. In the table there are about 210,000 distinct CDR3 sequences, under 3.5% of which are singletons. Sequenced material: CD4+ T cells sorted from PBMCs, taken 10 days after the yellow fever booster vaccination. Every receptor here comes from a young man who received the YFV17D yellow fever vaccine. Both conserved end residues are part of each CDR3. A D gene is named only where the DNA matches it firmly. The size of a clone is reported for some rows only, either as once, few or many, or as a class for expanded clones.

few,TRBJ2-2,14,.,TRBV28,CASGGGVATGELFF,TGTGCCAGCGGGGGAGGTGTAGCGACCGGGGAGCTGTTTTTT
many,TRBJ2-5,16,TRBD2,TRBV9,CASSVGVLAGEETQYF,TGTGCCAGCAGCGTAGGTGTACTAGCGGGGGAAGAGACCCAGTACTTC
few,TRBJ1-5,16,.,TRBV28,CASSPQGRGKVRPQHF,TGTGCCAGCAGTCCACAGGGACGGGGCAAGGTTCGGCCCCAGCATTTT
.,TRBJ2-4,18,TRBD1,TRBV7-2,CASSRPVGQGGPKNIQYF,TGTGCCAGCAGCCGCCCCGTCGGACAGGGAGGTCCCAAAAACATTCAGTACTTC
few,TRBJ2-3,14,TRBD2,TRBV7-2,CASSLGTSEGTQYF,TGTGCCAGCAGCTTAGGAACTAGCGAGGGTACGCAGTATTTT
few,TRBJ1-1,18,TRBD1,TRBV5-1,CASSYGQGAARVNTEAFF,TGCGCCAGCAGTTACGGACAGGGGGCAGCTAGGGTGAACACTGAAGCTTTCTTT
many,TRBJ2-3,18,.,TRBV6-5,CASSYSWAAGVFTDTQYF,TGTGCCAGCAGTTACTCGTGGGCGGCAGGGGTGTTCACAGATACGCAGTATTTT
many,TRBJ2-5,14,.,TRBV7-9,CASSERGRQETQYF,TGTGCCAGCAGCGAAAGGGGACGCCAAGAGACCCAGTACTTC
many,TRBJ2-5,15,TRBD1,TRBV5-1,CASYFGDRGQETQYF,TGCGCCAGCTACTTTGGGGACAGGGGGCAAGAGACCCAGTACTTC
many,TRBJ2-5,13,.,TRBV7-9,CASSPRAQETQYF,TGTGCCAGCAGCCCTAGAGCCCAAGAGACCCAGTACTTC
once,TRBJ2-6,16,.,TRBV18,CASSPNRTPGANVLTF,TGTGCCAGCTCTCCCAACCGAACGCCCGGGGCCAACGTCCTGACTTTC
.,TRBJ2-7,15,TRBD2,TRBV5-6,CASSNIAGTSYEQYF,TGTGCCAGCAGCAATATAGCGGGGACCTCTTACGAGCAGTACTTC
many,TRBJ1-1,16,TRBD1,TRBV5-1,CASSLGTGGPSTEAFF,TGCGCCAGCAGCTTGGGGACAGGGGGACCGAGCACTGAAGCTTTCTTT
.,TRBJ2-1,15,TRBD2,TRBV15,CATSRERGEVHEQFF,TGTGCCACCAGCAGAGAGCGGGGGGAAGTCCATGAGCAGTTCTTC
many,TRBJ1-5,14,.,TRBV5-6,CASSFTGGNQPQHF,TGTGCCAGCAGCTTCACAGGAGGCAATCAGCCCCAGCATTTT
few,TRBJ1-3,15,.,TRBV4-2,CASSQDNGVGNTIYF,TGTGCCAGCAGCCAAGATAACGGGGTCGGAAACACCATATATTTT
few,TRBJ2-5,15,.,TRBV4-3,CASSQEANRPETQYF,TGCGCCAGCAGCCAAGAGGCCAACCGCCCGGAGACCCAGTACTTC
many,TRBJ1-3,14,.,TRBV10-3,CAISKTGTGNTIYF,TGTGCCATCAGCAAAACAGGCACAGGAAACACCATATATTTT
.,TRBJ1-4,17,TRBD1,TRBV18,CASSIDSPGQRNEKLFF,TGTGCCAGCTCGATAGATAGTCCGGGACAGCGCAATGAAAAACTGTTTTTT
few,TRBJ2-5,15,.,TRBV5-1,CASSLAGRGPETQYF,TGCGCCAGCAGCTTGGCCGGGCGGGGGCCGGAGACCCAGTACTTC
few,TRBJ2-5,12,.,TRBV19,CASSKDQETQYF,TGTGCCAGTAGTAAAGACCAAGAGACCCAGTACTTC
.,TRBJ2-2,17,.,TRBV28,CASSLWGTGMDTGELFF,TGTGCCAGCAGTTTATGGGGGACCGGGATGGACACCGGGGAGCTGTTTTTT
many,TRBJ2-3,14,.,TRBV5-1,CASSWRDLTDTQYF,TGCGCCAGCAGCTGGCGGGACCTCACAGATACGCAGTATTTT
many,TRBJ2-5,12,.,TRBV5-1,CASSSAQGTQYF,TGCGCCAGCAGCTCGGCCCAGGGGACCCAGTACTTC
few,TRBJ1-2,14,TRBD1,TRBV6-6,CASSVTGGDYGYTF,TGTGCCAGCAGCGTGACAGGGGGCGACTATGGCTACACCTTC
.,TRBJ1-6,13,.,TRBV18,CASSPGVASPLHF,TGTGCCAGCTCACCGGGGGTGGCATCACCCCTCCACTTT
.,TRBJ1-1,11,.,TRBV20-1,CSVTKRGEAFF,TGCAGTGTTACCAAGAGGGGCGAAGCTTTCTTT